This note documents a single T cell receptor beta chain sequence. The length of the CDR3 is 16 residues. Germline CDR1 and CDR2: GTSNPN and SVGIG (reference sequence). With V trimmed by 8 bases and J by 4 bases, 14 bases remained unmatched. The data were taken from a study of cytomegalovirus exposure and HLA in healthy donors. Across the study: Tens of millions of unique TCRs, all from HLA-typed donors, were included in an early release of the data.

PCR was performed using 60 Vbeta and 13 Jbeta primers. Here immunoSEQ multiplex PCR was the method, and the copy in TCRdb shows in-frame clones only, minus some. The sample carries around 180,000 clones, about 80% recorded once. The V call is TRBV30, the J call TRBJ2-6, with 7 bases that match TRBD1. The TCR comes from a woman aged 40 to 50 in good health and CMV-seronegative. Sequences were obtained from PBMCs. This chain's CDR3 is CAHDRARFSGANVLTF. The CDR3 coding sequence is TGTGCCCACGACAGGGCTAGGTTTTCCGGGGCCAACGTCCTGACTTTC.